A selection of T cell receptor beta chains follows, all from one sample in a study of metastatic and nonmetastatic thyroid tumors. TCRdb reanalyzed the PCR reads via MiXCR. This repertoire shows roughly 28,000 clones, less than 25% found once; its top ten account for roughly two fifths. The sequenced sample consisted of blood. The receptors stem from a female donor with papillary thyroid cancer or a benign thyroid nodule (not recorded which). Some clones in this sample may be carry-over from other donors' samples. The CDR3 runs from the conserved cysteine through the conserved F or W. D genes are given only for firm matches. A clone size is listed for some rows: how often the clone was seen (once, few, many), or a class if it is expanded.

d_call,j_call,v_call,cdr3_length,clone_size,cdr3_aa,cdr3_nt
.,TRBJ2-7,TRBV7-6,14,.,CASSQRKVGSEQYF,TGTGCCAGCAGCCAAAGAAAGGTCGGTAGCGAGCAGTACTTC
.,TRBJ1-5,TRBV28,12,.,CASSAGRAPQHF,TGTGCCAGCAGTGCGGGTCGCGCACCCCAGCATTTT
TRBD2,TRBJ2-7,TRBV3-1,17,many,CASSHGGGGRAFYEQYF,TGTGCCAGCAGCCATGGCGGTGGCGGGAGGGCCTTCTACGAGCAGTACTTC
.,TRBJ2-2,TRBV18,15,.,CSSSPAGHGTGELFF,TGTTCCAGCTCACCTGCGGGACATGGAACCGGGGAGCTGTTTTTT
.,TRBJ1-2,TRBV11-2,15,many,CASSLDPGANYGYTF,TGTGCCAGCAGCTTAGATCCCGGGGCTAACTATGGCTACACCTTC
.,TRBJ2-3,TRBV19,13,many,CASGPLQGDTQYF,TGTGCCTCAGGTCCCCTCCAAGGGGATACGCAGTATTTT
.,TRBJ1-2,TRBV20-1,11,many,CSASDNYGYTF,TGCAGTGCTTCTGATAACTATGGCTACACCTTC
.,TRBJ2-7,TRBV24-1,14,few,CATSDSGGTYEQYF,TGTGCCACCAGTGATTCTGGGGGCACCTACGAGCAGTACTTC
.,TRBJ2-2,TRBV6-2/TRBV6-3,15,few,CASCDQPEGAGELFF,TGTGCCAGCTGTGATCAACCGGAGGGGGCCGGGGAGCTGTTTTTT
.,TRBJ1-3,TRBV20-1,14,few,CSASPGFPGNTIYF,TGCAGTGCTAGTCCAGGGTTCCCTGGAAACACCATATATTTT
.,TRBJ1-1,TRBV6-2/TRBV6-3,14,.,CASSYSTGRAEAFF,TGTGCCAGCAGTTACTCGACTGGGAGGGCTGAAGCTTTCTTT
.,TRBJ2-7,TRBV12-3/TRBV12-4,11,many,CASSLNYEQYF,TGTGCCAGCAGTTTAAACTACGAGCAGTACTTC
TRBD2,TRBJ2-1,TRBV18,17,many,CASSPPGSGGSYNEQFF,TGTGCCAGCTCACCACCGGGTAGCGGGGGTTCCTACAATGAGCAGTTCTTC
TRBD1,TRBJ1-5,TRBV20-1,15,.,CSARDWAGGFQPQHF,TGCAGTGCTAGGGACTGGGCAGGGGGCTTCCAGCCCCAGCATTTT
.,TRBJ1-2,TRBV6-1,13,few,CASSLQDDYGYTF,TGTGCCAGCAGCCTACAGGACGACTATGGCTACACCTTC